The 19 T cell receptor beta chains given below trace back to one sample, sequenced in a study of cytotoxic CD8 clonotypes in ibrutinib-treated CLL. Method: immunoSEQ multiplex PCR; TCRdb's copy keeps in-frame clones and lacks some. The table includes 100,000 to 150,000 clones, over 75% detected once. The starting material was PBMCs, obtained after 24 months of ibrutinib treatment. These receptors were obtained from a human donor with chronic lymphocytic leukemia.

The J gene is TRBJ2-4, the V gene TRBV5-4; D could derive from TRBD1 or TRBD2 (5 bases each). Trimming shortened V by 3 bases and J by 4 bases, and 14 bases separated the two germline ends. CDR1 and CDR2 (germline): SGHNT, YYREEE (reference sequence). This CDR3 contains 15 residues. This chain's CDR3 is CASSSVRDGKNIQYF. The CDR3 region has the DNA TGTGCCAGCAGCTCTGTCCGGGACGGAAAAAACATTCAGTACTTC. Drawing the rest from reference TRBV5-4 and TRBJ2-4, the complete variable domain is ETGVTQSPTHLIKTRGQQVTLRCSSQSGHNTVSWYQQALGQGPQFIFQYYREEENGRGNFPPRFSGLQFPNYSSELNVNALELDDSALYLCASSSVRDGKNIQYFGAGTRLSVL.

As concerns this clone: Distinct nucleotide sequences in the sample also encode this CDR3. The chain is built from TRBV9 and TRBJ2-7; TRBD1 is a possible D gene (6 bases). The CDR3 runs 14 residues. The germline V and J ends were trimmed by 3 bases and 0 bases, with 10 bases remaining between them. Germline V gives CDR1 SGDLS, CDR2 YYNGEE. Written as DNA, the CDR3 is TGTGCCAGCAGCGCGGGACAAAACTCCTACGAGCAGTACTTC. Its protein is CASSAGQNSYEQYF.

This rearrangement joins TRBV19 to TRBJ2-1; TRBD1 is a possible D gene (6 bases). Germline values: CDR1 LNHDA, CDR2 SQIVND (reference sequence). The CDR3 contains 14 residues. The V gene lost 7 bases and the J gene lost 4 bases, with 14 bases spanning the gap. The CDR3 coding sequence is TGTGCCAGTAATAAGGGGGAATTGTACAATGAGCAGTTCTTC. Its translation is CASNKGELYNEQFF.

This chain joins TRBV5-5 and TRBJ2-7; D remains unclear. Trimming removed 1 base from V and 2 bases from J, with 13 bases in between. CDR3 length: 15 residues. Germline V gene lookup returns CDR1 SGHKS and CDR2 YYEKEE (reference sequence). The CDR3, as DNA: TGTGCCAGCAGCTTGCTATCCCTACTTACCTACGAGCAGTACTTC. Translation gives CASSLLSLLTYEQYF.

This clone appeared a single time. The genes are TRBV27 and TRBJ2-5; D unclear. V lost 5 bases and J 0 bases, leaving 10 bases between the germline ends. The CDR3 sequence is 14 residues long. Germline V gene lookup returns CDR1 MNHEY and CDR2 SMNVEV (reference sequence). CDR3 amino acids: CASSLTAYQETQYF. CDR3 DNA sequence: TGTGCCAGCAGTCTGACTGCGTACCAAGAGACCCAGTACTTC.

The chain uses TRBV19 and TRBJ2-7; 9 bases are shared with TRBD2. Germline CDR1 and CDR2: LNHDA and SQIVND (reference sequence). This CDR3 spans 13 amino acids. V lost 6 bases to trimming and J lost 3 bases; unmatched junction nucleotides: 3. For the CDR3, the DNA is TGTGCCAGTAGGACTAGCGGATACTACGAGCAGTACTTC. It translates to CASRTSGYYEQYF.

The genes are TRBV9 and TRBJ2-7, with D unresolved. Per germline, CDR1 SGDLS and CDR2 YYNGEE. CDR3 length: 12 amino acids. The V end was cut by 0 bases, the J end by 7 bases, with 8 bases between. Here the CDR3 DNA reads TGTGCCAGCAGCGTAGAGTTTGGGGAGCAGTACTTC. Its protein is CASSVEFGEQYF.

The chain links TRBV6-1 to TRBJ2-1; possibly TRBD1 or TRBD2 for D (5 bases each). The CDR3 is 15 residues long. The V gene's germline CDR1 is MNHNS and CDR2 SASEGT. The germline V and J ends were trimmed by 10 bases and 4 bases, with 20 bases remaining between them. The CDR3 DNA is TGTGCCACCCGCTTGGGGCCGGACTTGTACAATGAGCAGTTCTTC. It encodes CATRLGPDLYNEQFF.

The rearrangement links TRBV4-1 to TRBJ1-1; 7 bases are shared with TRBD1. Germline CDR1 and CDR2: MGHRA and YSYEKL. The CDR3 totals 13 residues. V gave up 4 bases and J gave up 3 bases; unmatched junction bases: 2. CDR3 DNA sequence: TGCGCCAGCAGCCTAGGACAGGACACTGAAGCTTTCTTT. Its translation: CASSLGQDTEAFF.

This clone was detected only once. This chain links TRBV4-3 with TRBJ2-5, with 10 nucleotides matching TRBD2. Germline loops: CDR1 LGHNA, CDR2 YSLEER. The V segment lost 2 bases and the J segment 1 base; nucleotides outside the gene matches: 4. The CDR3 loop spans 16 amino acids. CDR3 DNA sequence: TGCGCCAGCAGCCAACGGCCTAGCGGGGGCCAAGAGACCCAGTACTTC. It yields the protein CASSQRPSGGQETQYF.

The rearrangement joins TRBV28 to TRBJ2-7; possibly TRBD1 or TRBD2 for D (5 bases each). The V end lost 6 bases, the J end lost 0 bases, and 6 bases lay between the germline ends. The CDR3 has 12 amino acids. In germline, CDR1 is MDHEN, CDR2 SYDVKM. CDR3 in amino acids: CASRGDSYEQYF. CDR3 coding DNA: TGTGCCAGCAGGGGGGACTCCTACGAGCAGTACTTC.

The chain employs TRBV29-1 and TRBJ1-3; a possible D gene is TRBD1 (5 bases). Trimming pared 7 bases from V and 1 base from J, leaving 20 bases between. The V gene's germline CDR1 is SQVTM and CDR2 ANQGSEA. The CDR3 is 16 residues long. The CDR3 nucleotides are TGCAGCGCCCCGGGACCGGGACGGATTTCTGGAAACACCATATATTTT. Amino acid sequence: CSAPGPGRISGNTIYF.

V is TRBV7-2 and J is TRBJ1-5; D is uncertain. Per the germline V gene, CDR1 is SGHTA and CDR2 is FQGNSA. The CDR3 loop spans 14 amino acids. Deletions cut 1 base from V and 1 base from J, with 5 bases between. This chain's CDR3 is CASSLEDSNQPQHF. In nucleotides, the CDR3 is TGTGCCAGCAGCTTAGAGGACAGCAATCAGCCCCAGCATTTT.

The chain combines TRBV7-9 with TRBJ2-7; D is uncertain. Between the trimmed V and J ends, which lost 1 base and 2 bases, there was a span of 3 bases. The CDR3 has 12 residues. In germline, CDR1 is SEHNR, CDR2 FQNEAQ (reference sequence). The CDR3 DNA sequence: TGTGCCAGCAGCTTAGAGACCTACGAGCAGTACTTC. It translates to CASSLETYEQYF.

The V and J genes are TRBV19 and TRBJ2-2; 7 nucleotides agree with TRBD1. The germline V gene encodes CDR1 LNHDA and CDR2 SQIVND (reference sequence). V lost 6 bases and J lost 3; bases outside the gene matches: 4. The CDR3 consists of 14 residues. CDR3 nucleotides: TGTGCCAGTAGGACAACAGGGGACACCGGGGAGCTGTTTTTT. The encoded protein is CASRTTGDTGELFF.

This chain links TRBV5-1 with TRBJ1-1, with D possibly being TRBD1 (6 bases). The CDR3 loop spans 16 amino acids. In germline, CDR1 is SGHRS, CDR2 YFSETQ. Deletions cut 1 base from V and 2 bases from J, with 15 bases between. The CDR3 region has the DNA TGCGCCAGCAGCTTGCTACCGGGACACATTAACACTGAAGCTTTCTTT. Its translation: CASSLLPGHINTEAFF.

J is TRBJ2-4 and V is TRBV28, with TRBD1 identical over 10 bases. The CDR3 is made up of 21 amino acids. The V and J ends lost 7 bases and 4 bases, in that order; junction bases with no gene match: 25. Germline values: CDR1 MDHEN, CDR2 SYDVKM. The DNA for the CDR3 is TGTGCCAGCACCCCCGCGCCGACAGGGGGCGCAGGATGGCGGAGGAAAAACATTCAGTACTTC. Residues: CASTPAPTGGAGWRRKNIQYF. The full variable domain, rest sourced from reference TRBV28 and TRBJ2-4, is DVKVTQSSRYLVKRTGEKVFLECVQDMDHENMFWYRQDPGLGLRLIYFSYDVKMKEKGDIPEGYSVSREKKERFSLILESASTNQTSMYLCASTPAPTGGAGWRRKNIQYFGAGTRLSVL.

This chain links TRBV4-2 with TRBJ2-6; TRBD2 is a possible D gene (7 bases). V was pared by 0 bases and J by 0 bases, with 18 bases between. The germline gives CDR1 LGHNA, CDR2 YNFKEQ. The CDR3 is 20 residues long. Here the CDR3 DNA reads TGTGCCAGCAGCCAAGAGGGAAGTCTAGGGGGGGGCTCTGGGGCCAACGTCCTGACTTTC. Its translation is CASSQEGSLGGGSGANVLTF.

This clone was seen only a few times. The CDR3 region is CAWSGGGGSGNYGYTF. The CDR3 DNA is TGTGCCTGGAGTGGCGGAGGGGGCTCGGGGAACTATGGCTACACCTTC. The V call is TRBV30, the J call TRBJ1-2, with 7 bases aligning to TRBD1. This CDR3 contains 16 residues. With V trimmed by 1 base and J by 2 bases, 10 bases remained unmatched. Germline V lookup: CDR1 GTSNPN, CDR2 SVGIG (reference sequence).